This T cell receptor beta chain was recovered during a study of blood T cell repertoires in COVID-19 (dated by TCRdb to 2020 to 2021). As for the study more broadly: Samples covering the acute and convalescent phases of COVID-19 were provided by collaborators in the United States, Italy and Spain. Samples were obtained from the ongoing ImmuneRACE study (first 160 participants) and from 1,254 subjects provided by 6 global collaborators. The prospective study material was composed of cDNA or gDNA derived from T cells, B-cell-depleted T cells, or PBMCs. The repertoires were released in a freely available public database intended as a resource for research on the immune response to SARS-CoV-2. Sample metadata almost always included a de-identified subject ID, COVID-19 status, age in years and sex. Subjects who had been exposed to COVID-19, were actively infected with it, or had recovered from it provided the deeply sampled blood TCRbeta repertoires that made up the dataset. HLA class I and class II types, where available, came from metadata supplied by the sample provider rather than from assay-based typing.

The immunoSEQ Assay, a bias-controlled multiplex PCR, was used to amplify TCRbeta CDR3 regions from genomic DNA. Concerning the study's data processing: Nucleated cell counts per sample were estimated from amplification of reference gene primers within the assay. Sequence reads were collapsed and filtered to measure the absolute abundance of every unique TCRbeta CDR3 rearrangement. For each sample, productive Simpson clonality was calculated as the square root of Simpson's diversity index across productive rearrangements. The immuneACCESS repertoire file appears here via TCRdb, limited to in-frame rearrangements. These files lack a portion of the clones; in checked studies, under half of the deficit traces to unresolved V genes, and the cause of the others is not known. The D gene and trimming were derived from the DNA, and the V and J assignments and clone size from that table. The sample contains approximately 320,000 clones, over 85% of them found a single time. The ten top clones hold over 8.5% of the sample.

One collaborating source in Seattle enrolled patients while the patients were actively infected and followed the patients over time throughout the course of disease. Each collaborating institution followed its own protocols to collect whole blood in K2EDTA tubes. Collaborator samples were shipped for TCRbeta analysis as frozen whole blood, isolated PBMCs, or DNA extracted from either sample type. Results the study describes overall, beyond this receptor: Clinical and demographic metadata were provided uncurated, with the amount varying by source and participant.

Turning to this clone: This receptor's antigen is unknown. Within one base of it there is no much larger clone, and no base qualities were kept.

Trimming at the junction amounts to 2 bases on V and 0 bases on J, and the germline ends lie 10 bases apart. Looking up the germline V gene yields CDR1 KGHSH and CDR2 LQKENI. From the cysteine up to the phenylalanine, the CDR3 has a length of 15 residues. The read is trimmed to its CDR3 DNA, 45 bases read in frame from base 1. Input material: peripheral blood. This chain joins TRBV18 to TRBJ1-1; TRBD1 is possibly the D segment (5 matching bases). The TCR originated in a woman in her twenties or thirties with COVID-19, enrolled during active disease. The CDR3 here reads CASSPSPTVNTEAFF. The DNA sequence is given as TGTGCCAGCTCACCATCTCCGACAGTGAACACTGAAGCTTTCTTT.